This TCR beta chain was identified during a study of early stage breast cancer tumors. Looking at the study overall: Among approximately 12 ER+/PR+/HER2- tumors, eight were ductal, four lobular.

Each sample had two DNA replicates, 0.5 ug blood or about 1.5 ug tissue. Some clones are missing from TCRdb's copy, which holds only in-frame ones; the method was immunoSEQ multiplex PCR. The repertoire consists of tens of thousands of clones, with about 90% occurring once and the leading ten covering more than 4%. This clone was recorded only once. What it recognizes is unknown. Study-wide findings and caveats: Tumor and normal breast were distinguished via blood comparison in about 90% of the 16 patients. Commonly generated sequences made up most enriched TCRB sequences shared between patients.

The sequencing input was blood. The sequence was collected from a person between 70 and 80 years old with breast cancer.

The CDR3 DNA follows: TGTGCCAGCAGCCACCGGGACAGGGGCGAGCAGTACTTC. It encodes CASSHRDRGEQYF. The chain carries TRBV16 and TRBJ2-7, with 10 bases that match TRBD1. V lost 3 bases to trimming and J lost 6 bases; unmatched junction nucleotides: 2. This CDR3 has 13 amino acids. CDR1 KGHSY and CDR2 FQNENV come from the germline V gene.